Each of the 22 T cell receptor beta chains below was sequenced from the same sample in a study of blood T cells in healthy people across ages. A sample-barcoded 5' primer and a J-beta primer mix were used in a second PCR of roughly 6 to 12 cycles. In TCRdb, the 5' RACE reads were re-called with MiXCR into one record per CDR3 protein. The table lists about 1.4 million distinct CDR3 sequences, almost 60% of them singletons. The specimen sequenced was blood. The receptor set was obtained from a man between 18 and 29 years old in good health.

The chain is built from TRBV2 and TRBJ1-5; D might be TRBD1 (6 bases). Germline V gene lookup returns CDR1 SNHLY and CDR2 FYNNEI. The CDR3 runs to 13 residues. The V end was cut by 5 bases, the J end by 10 bases, with 15 bases between. CDR3 in amino acids: CASSRGQISPQHF. CDR3 coding DNA: TGTGCCAGCAGTAGGGGACAAATCAGCCCCCAGCATTTT.

Concerning this clonotype: An end of the junction differs from the germline gene, which may be a read error. The V gene is TRBV13, the J gene TRBJ2-1; no definite D call. Germline loops: CDR1 PRHDT, CDR2 FYEKMQ (reference sequence). This CDR3 contains 15 residues. CDR3 protein: CASSLSGYTYNGQFF. The CDR3 DNA reads TGTGCCAGCAGCCTGAGTGGGTACACCTACAATGGGCAGTTCTTC.

This clonotype came up a few times. The V and J genes are TRBV25-1 and TRBJ1-2, with D uncertain. The germline V and J ends were trimmed by 3 bases and 4 bases, with 12 bases remaining between them. This CDR3 is 14 amino acids long. Germline-derived CDR1 and CDR2 are MGHDK and SYGVNS. CDR3 sequence reads: CASSDEMEGYGYTF. CDR3 nucleotide sequence: TGTGCCAGCAGTGATGAGATGGAGGGCTATGGCTACACCTTC.

This clonotype was found a few times. CDR3 region: CASSREAGGYEQYF. CDR3 DNA sequence: TGTGCCAGCAGCCGAGAAGCGGGGGGCTACGAGCAGTACTTC. The V gene is TRBV7-2, the J gene TRBJ2-7; TRBD2 aligns across 9 bases. V shed 5 bases and J 3 bases; nucleotides not matched to a gene: 5. This CDR3 is 14 amino acids long. Germline CDR1 is SGHTA and CDR2 is FQGNSA.

This clonotype was observed a handful of times. The V call is TRBV29-1, the J call TRBJ1-1; the match to TRBD1 covers 9 bases. This CDR3 is 14 amino acids long. Germline CDR1 is SQVTM and CDR2 is ANQGSEA. The V gene end was trimmed by 1 base and the J gene end by 7 bases; junction bases not matched to a gene: 7. As DNA, the CDR3 is TGCAGCGTTGAAGGAGGGGACAGGGTGCGTGAAGCTTTCTTT. It codes for CSVEGGDRVREAFF.

The chain is built from TRBV29-1 and TRBJ1-2; 7 bases line up with TRBD1. Germline CDR1 SQVTM, CDR2 ANQGSEA. J lost 10 bases, V lost 7 bases, and 9 bases had no gene match. There are 11 residues in the CDR3. The CDR3, as DNA: TGCAGCGCCCGGGACAGAGACTTCTACACCTTC. It encodes CSARDRDFYTF.

V usage is TRBV20-1 and J usage is TRBJ2-3; D tentatively fits TRBD1 or TRBD2 (6 bases each). Germline-derived CDR1 and CDR2 are DFQATT and SNEGSKA (reference sequence). The CDR3 length is 17 residues. Trimming removed 3 bases at V and 2 bases at J, with 21 bases between. Here the CDR3 DNA reads TGCAGTGCTAGTCCCCCAGTAAGGAGGGGGGCCACAGATACGCAGTATTTT. Translated, it gives CSASPPVRRGATDTQYF.

V is TRBV28 and J is TRBJ1-1, with a weak D call TRBD1 (5 bases). There are 15 residues in the CDR3. V was pared by 6 bases and J by 4 bases, with 18 bases between. Per germline, CDR1 MDHEN and CDR2 SYDVKM. For the CDR3, the DNA is TGTGCCAGCAGGACCCCGAGCCTGGGGGGCACTGAAGCTTTCTTT. Translated: CASRTPSLGGTEAFF.

This rearrangement joins TRBV5-1 to TRBJ1-1; 7 bases agree with TRBD1. The V gene's germline CDR1 is SGHRS and CDR2 YFSETQ. With V trimmed by 0 bases and J by 5 bases, 13 bases remained unmatched. CDR3 length equals 17 residues. The DNA of the CDR3 is TGCGCCAGCAGCTTGGGAGCGGGACAGATTTTGGGGACTGAAGCTTTCTTT. Amino acids: CASSLGAGQILGTEAFF.

The chain joins TRBV7-6 to TRBJ2-1, with 11 nucleotides matching TRBD1. Germline CDR1 SGHVS, CDR2 FNYEAQ. Trimming cost V 5 bases and J 5 bases; bases outside gene matches: 5. The CDR3 has 15 residues. CDR3 sequence reads: CASSVPGQGDNEQFF. The DNA for the CDR3 is TGTGCCAGCAGCGTCCCGGGACAGGGGGACAATGAGCAGTTCTTC.

The chain employs TRBV20-1 and TRBJ2-7; tentative D call: TRBD2 (7 bases). This CDR3 spans 13 amino acids. Trimming took 6 bases from V and 3 from J, leaving 15 bases between them. Germline lookup yields CDR1 DFQATT and CDR2 SNEGSKA (reference sequence). CDR3: CSARGGGNYEQYF. For the CDR3, the DNA is TGCAGTGCCCGTGGGGGGGGCAACTACGAGCAGTACTTC.

J is TRBJ2-5 and V is TRBV12-3 or TRBV12-4; unclear D gene. Gene TRBJ2-7 matches the end of the DNA better, so the J call may be wrong. This CDR3 region has 13 residues. The CDR3 is CASSSGPLSEQYF. CDR3 bases: TGTGCCAGCAGTTCCGGCCCACTCAGCGAGCAGTACTTC.

The table lists this clonotype with a few counts. This rearrangement joins TRBV12-3 or TRBV12-4 to TRBJ2-1, with 10 nucleotides matching TRBD1. The CDR3 consists of 15 residues. The V segment lost 8 bases and the J segment 7 bases; nucleotides outside the gene matches: 11. This chain's CDR3 is CASGPGQGQGNEQFF. CDR3 coding DNA: TGTGCCAGCGGACCGGGACAGGGGCAAGGTAATGAGCAGTTCTTC.

This clonotype was counted between two and nine times. This may come from a read error, since a much larger clone is one base off. The chain uses TRBV14 and TRBJ1-5; TRBD1 agrees at 9 bases. V was clipped by 4 bases and J by 4 bases; unmatched bases: 2. This CDR3 region has 14 residues. Germline CDR1 SGHDN, CDR2 FVKESK. The CDR3 DNA sequence: TGTGCCAGCAGCCGCGGGACAGGGAATCAGCCCCAGCATTTT. This sequence encodes CASSRGTGNQPQHF. The full variable domain, with the rest looked up from reference TRBV14 and TRBJ1-5, is EAGVTQFPSHSVIEKGQTVTLRCDPISGHDNLYWYRRVMGKEIKFLLHFVKESKQDESGMPNNRFLAERTGGTYSTLKVQPAELEDSGVYFCASSRGTGNQPQHFGDGTRLSIL.

This clonotype came up a few times. V gene TRBV7-2 combines with J gene TRBJ2-3, with D perhaps TRBD1 (6 bases). The germline CDR1 and CDR2 sequences are SGHTA and FQGNSA. The V gene lost 3 bases and the J gene lost 1 base, with 8 bases spanning the gap. The length of the CDR3 is 14 residues. For the CDR3, the DNA is TGTGCCAGCAGCTTGGACAGCCGCACAGATACGCAGTATTTT. Translated, it gives CASSLDSRTDTQYF.

The rearrangement links TRBV19 to TRBJ2-7; D uncertain. This CDR3 comprises 14 residues. Trimming shortened V by 3 bases and J by 4 bases, and 13 bases separated the two germline ends. Per the germline V gene, CDR1 is LNHDA and CDR2 is SQIVND (reference sequence). CDR3 region: CASSIRAGVYEQYF. The DNA for the CDR3 is TGTGCCAGTAGTATCCGGGCCGGTGTGTACGAGCAGTACTTC.

This clonotype was seen only once. The chain links TRBV29-1 to TRBJ2-3; 8 positions agree with TRBD1. CDR1 and CDR2 (germline): SQVTM, ANQGSEA. The CDR3 extends over 13 amino acids. The trim removed 6 bases at V and 4 bases at J, leaving 6 bases unmatched. The CDR3 DNA is TGCAGCGTCACCGGGACAGGCCCAGATACGCAGTATTTT. Residues: CSVTGTGPDTQYF.

This clonotype was recorded a few times. The chain combines TRBV10-3 with TRBJ2-7, with 12 bases aligning to TRBD2. Unmatched junction bases numbered 8, after V lost 7 bases and J lost 7 bases. CDR1 is ENHRY and CDR2 is SYGVKD in the germline V gene. The CDR3 totals 14 residues. The CDR3 nucleotides read TGTGCCATCAACACTAGCGGGGGGAAAGGTGAGCAGTACTTC. Residues: CAINTSGGKGEQYF.

The V call is TRBV7-6, the J call TRBJ2-5; D remains ambiguous. CDR1 and CDR2 (germline): SGHVS, FNYEAQ. This CDR3 has 17 amino acids. The V end was cut by 6 bases, the J end by 4 bases, with 24 bases between. This CDR3 is CASRQFGVGFPGETQYF. The CDR3 DNA reads TGTGCCAGCAGACAATTCGGTGTAGGCTTCCCAGGAGAGACCCAGTACTTC. The entire variable domain, with the rest obtained from reference TRBV7-6 and TRBJ2-5, is as follows: GAGVSQSPRYKVTKRGQDVALRCDPISGHVSLYWYRQALGQGPEFLTYFNYEAQQDKSGLPNDRFSAERPEGSISTLTIQRTEQRDSAMYRCASRQFGVGFPGETQYFGPGTRLLVL.

The rearrangement uses TRBV6-1 and TRBJ2-3; perhaps TRBD1 as D (6 bases). There are 14 residues in the CDR3. The V and J ends lost 9 bases and 5 bases respectively, with 18 bases between them. In germline, CDR1 is MNHNS, CDR2 SASEGT. The CDR3 is CASYRDILGDTQYF. The CDR3 DNA reads TGTGCCAGTTACCGGGACATTCTCGGAGATACGCAGTATTTT.

This clonotype was counted between two and nine times. V and J are TRBV25-1 and TRBJ2-3; D perhaps matches TRBD2 (6 bases). The CDR3 is 15 amino acids. CDR1 MGHDK and CDR2 SYGVNS come from the germline V gene. With 8 bases removed from V and 2 bases from J, the gap between germline ends came to 17 bases. CDR3 residues: CASGYTGATTDTQYF. The CDR3 DNA is TGTGCCAGCGGGTATACGGGAGCTACCACAGATACGCAGTATTTT.

The CDR3 DNA reads as TGCGCCAGCAGCTTGGACTTCGGAAACACCTACGAGCAGTACTTC. It encodes CASSLDFGNTYEQYF. The rearrangement uses TRBV5-1 and TRBJ2-4; D not resolved. The DNA end is more similar to TRBJ2-7, so the J call may be wrong. Germline CDR1 and CDR2: SGHRS and YFSETQ. This CDR3 spans 15 amino acids.